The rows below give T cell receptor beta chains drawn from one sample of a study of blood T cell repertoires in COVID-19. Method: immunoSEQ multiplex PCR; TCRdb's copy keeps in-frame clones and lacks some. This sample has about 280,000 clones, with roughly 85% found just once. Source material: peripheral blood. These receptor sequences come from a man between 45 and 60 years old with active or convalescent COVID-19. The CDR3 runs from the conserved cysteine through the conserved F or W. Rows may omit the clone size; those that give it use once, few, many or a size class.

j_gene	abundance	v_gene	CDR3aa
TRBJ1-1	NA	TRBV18	CASSPIGGRGTEAFF
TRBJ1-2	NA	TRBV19	CASSPSGNTF
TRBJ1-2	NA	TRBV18	CASSPPTGRNYGYTF
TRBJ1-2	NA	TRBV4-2	CASSQDRRGGYTF
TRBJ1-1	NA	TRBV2	CASRPQLADTEAFF
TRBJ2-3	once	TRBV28	CASRQLGADTQYF
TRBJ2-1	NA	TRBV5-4	CASSPPGQGSNEQFF
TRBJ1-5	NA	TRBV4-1	CASSQDRNQPQHF
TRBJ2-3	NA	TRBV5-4	CASSRPGATDTQYF
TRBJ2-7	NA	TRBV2	CASRTGFYEQYF
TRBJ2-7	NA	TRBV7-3	CASSPGLPPYEQYF
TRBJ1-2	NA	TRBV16	CASSQLGEDYGYTF
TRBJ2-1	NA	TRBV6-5	CASSYSTSVAYNEQFF
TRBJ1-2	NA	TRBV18	CASSPKGSVNYGYTF
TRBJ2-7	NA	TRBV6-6	CASSPLAQGYEQYF
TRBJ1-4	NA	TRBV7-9	CASSQGEKLFF
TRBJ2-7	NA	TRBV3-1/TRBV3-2	CASSQSVTGVYEQYF
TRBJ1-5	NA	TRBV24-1	CATSPGQGHQPQHF
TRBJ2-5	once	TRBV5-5	CASSLVDSQETQYF
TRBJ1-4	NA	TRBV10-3	CAISSRGANEKLFF
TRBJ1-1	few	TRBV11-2	CASRVRFGGTEAFF